This T cell receptor beta chain was identified in a study of technical replicates of blood from several donors. Trimming removed 2 bases at V and 1 base at J, with 5 bases between. The CDR3 has 13 residues. CDR1 is MNHEY, CDR2 SVGAGI, per germline. TCRdb's table, derived via immunoSEQ multiplex PCR, lists solely in-frame clones and lacks some. Here the sample spans more than 65,000 clones, roughly 89% being singletons. The clonotype originates from a human donor in good health. The sequencing input was T cells isolated from PBMCs. This sequence joins TRBV6-5 and TRBJ1-1, with D hard to call. In nucleotides, the CDR3 is TGTGCCAGCAGTTACGGCCAGAACACTGAAGCTTTCTTT. Residues: CASSYGQNTEAFF.